This T cell receptor (beta chain) emerged from a study of cytomegalovirus exposure and HLA in healthy donors. This PCR relied on a set of 60 Vbeta primers and 13 Jbeta primers. Assay: immunoSEQ multiplex PCR; the TCRdb copy retains only in-frame clones and omits some. The profile shows more than 85,000 clones, under 80% of them singletons. General observations from the study: Immune exposure was documented only through CMV serostatus. In a later analysis, TCR beta V- and J-gene trimming showed a link to a missense DCLRE1C variant.

About this clone: The antigen is not known.

The CDR3 covers 14 residues. V lost 7 bases and J 0 bases, leaving 10 bases between the germline ends. Germline V CDR1 and CDR2: MNHNY, SVGAGI (reference sequence). The chain employs TRBV6-6 and TRBJ2-1, with D perhaps matching TRBD2 (5 bases). Sequenced material: PBMCs. The sequence was collected from a woman aged 30 to 39 in good health and CMV-seronegative. CDR3 residues: CASTDGVSYNEQFF. In DNA, the CDR3 is TGTGCCAGCACCGACGGGGTCTCCTACAATGAGCAGTTCTTC.